The sequence of this T cell receptor (beta chain) was determined in a study of cytomegalovirus exposure and HLA in healthy donors. About the research overall: There were 350 to 450 genotyped donors. Of these, roughly 84% fell in the genetic ancestry cluster associated with self-reported Caucasian donors. Study results and caveats: CMV serostatus was the sole immune exposure data available.

Primers for the PCR totalled 60 Vbeta and 13 Jbeta. Data came from immunoSEQ multiplex PCR; TCRdb stores just in-frame clones and leaves some out. This sample's table has about 43,000 clones. On this clone itself: Its antigen is unidentified.

This CDR3 has 14 residues. Trimming shortened V by 1 base and J by 1 base, and 6 bases separated the two germline ends. Germline loops: CDR1 ENHRY, CDR2 SYGVKD. This receptor was taken from a woman between 25 and 40 years old in good health and CMV-seronegative. The chain couples TRBV10-3 to TRBJ2-3; no clear D. The sample taken for sequencing was PBMCs. CDR3 sequence: CAISEFGGTDTQYF. For the CDR3, the DNA is TGTGCCATCAGTGAGTTCGGAGGCACAGATACGCAGTATTTT.